The 13 T cell receptor beta chains below come from one sample, sequenced in a study of blood T cell repertoires in COVID-19. Assay: immunoSEQ multiplex PCR; the TCRdb copy retains only in-frame clones and omits some. The sample consists of hundreds of thousands of clones, roughly 91% of them appearing once. Material for sequencing was peripheral blood. The receptors shown here come from a woman between 50 and 59 years old with COVID-19, enrolled during active disease.

The chain combines TRBV19 with TRBJ2-7; D is possibly TRBD1 (6 bases). This CDR3 contains 12 residues. Trimming took off 9 bases at V and 1 base at J, with 10 bases between the two ends. Germline values: CDR1 LNHDA, CDR2 SQIVND (reference sequence). For the CDR3, the DNA is TGTGCCAGCAGGGGAGAATCCTACGAGCAGTACTTC. It encodes CASRGESYEQYF.

The CDR3 region is CASSATDSAPYNEQFF. CDR3 DNA sequence: TGTGCCAGCAGTGCGACTGACTCGGCACCCTACAATGAGCAGTTCTTC. This chain links TRBV6-1 with TRBJ2-1, with no clear D. The CDR3 sequence is 16 residues long. V was shortened by 4 bases and J by 2 bases, with 15 bases between the two germline ends. From germline, CDR1 is MNHNS and CDR2 SASEGT.

The chain couples TRBV29-1 to TRBJ1-1, with 9 bases identical to TRBD1. This CDR3 spans 16 amino acids. Germline V lookup: CDR1 SQVTM, CDR2 ANQGSEA. After removal of 3 bases from V and 0 bases from J, the junction contained 8 bases not matched to a gene. The CDR3: CSVDPGTGILNTEAFF. DNA of the CDR3: TGCAGCGTTGATCCCGGGACAGGGATATTGAACACTGAAGCTTTCTTT.

The chain carries TRBV21-1 and TRBJ1-3; the table assigns TRBD1, which was not confirmed against the DNA. TRBV21-1 is annotated as a pseudogene. The CDR3 spans 15 residues. CDR3 residues: CASSGNTGNGNTIYF. The DNA for the CDR3 is TGTGCCAGCAGCGGAAACACAGGGAATGGAAACACCATATATTTT.

DNA for the CDR3: TGCGCCAGCAGCCTGACAGATAGCACAGATACGCAGTATTTT. Amino acid sequence: CASSLTDSTDTQYF. The chain combines TRBV5-1 with TRBJ2-3; tentative D call: TRBD1 (5 bases). Germline assignment: CDR1 SGHRS and CDR2 YFSETQ. CDR3 length: 14 amino acids. Trimming left V 4 bases short and J 0 bases short, with 9 bases between.

The chain is built from TRBV5-6 and TRBJ1-2; D is uncertain. The CDR3 extends over 13 amino acids. Trimming removed 4 bases at V and 5 bases at J, with 12 bases between. Germline V lookup: CDR1 SGHDT, CDR2 YYEEEE. This chain's CDR3 is CASSPVDSYGYTF. Here the CDR3 DNA reads TGTGCCAGCAGCCCAGTCGACTCATATGGCTACACCTTC.

The genes are TRBV30 and TRBJ2-7, with D possibly matching TRBD1 (6 bases). In germline, CDR1 is GTSNPN, CDR2 SVGIG (reference sequence). V lost 3 bases and J lost 3, with 18 bases in between. This CDR3 has 15 amino acids. The CDR3 sequence: CAWSGLDSSLYEQYF. The CDR3 DNA follows: TGTGCCTGGAGCGGCTTGGACAGTTCCCTCTACGAGCAGTACTTC. Using reference TRBV30 and TRBJ2-7 for the parts outside the CDR3, the full variable domain is SQTIHQWPATLVQPVGSPLSLECTVEGTSNPNLYWYRQAAGRGLQLLFYSVGIGQISSEVPQNLSASRPQDRQFILSSKKLLLSDSGFYLCAWSGLDSSLYEQYFGPGTRLTVT.

CDR3 nucleotide sequence: TGTGCCAGCAGTCCTCGGAGGGACAGGGGCTATGGCTACACCTTC. Its translation: CASSPRRDRGYGYTF. J is TRBJ1-2 and V is TRBV27; 10 nucleotides align to TRBD1. V lost 5 bases, J lost 4 bases, and 7 bases stayed unmatched. The CDR3 spans 15 residues. Germline CDR1 and CDR2: MNHEY and SMNVEV (reference sequence).

This clone has a single count. The DNA for the CDR3 is TGCGCCAGCAGCCAAGGGGAAGAGAACGGGATCTATGGCTACACCTTC. This codes for CASSQGEENGIYGYTF. V is TRBV4-1 and J is TRBJ1-2, with unresolved D. The germline CDR1 and CDR2 sequences are MGHRA and YSYEKL. CDR3 length: 16 amino acids. Between the trimmed V and J ends, which lost 1 base and 4 bases, there was a span of 16 bases.

The chain recombines TRBV5-1 with TRBJ1-1; D remains ambiguous. Germline values: CDR1 SGHRS, CDR2 YFSETQ. The CDR3 extends over 13 amino acids. Trimming shortened V by 0 bases and J by 1 base, and 4 bases separated the two germline ends. The CDR3 nucleotides read TGCGCCAGCAGCTTGGCCAAGAACACTGAAGCTTTCTTT. Its translation is CASSLAKNTEAFF.

The chain recombines TRBV5-4 with TRBJ2-3; 13 bases align to TRBD2. The CDR3 has 16 residues. Trimming took 4 bases from V and 8 from J; bases not matched to a gene: 10. The germline V gene has CDR1 SGHNT and CDR2 YYREEE (reference sequence). In nucleotides, the CDR3 is TGTGCCAGCAGCCCCGGACTAGCGGGGGCCGGGGGTACGCAGTATTTT. This gives the protein CASSPGLAGAGGTQYF.

This clone showed up just once. The chain links TRBV5-1 to TRBJ1-2; 7 bases align to TRBD1. The trim removed 0 bases at V and 2 bases at J, leaving 4 bases unmatched. CDR3 length: 15 amino acids. Germline CDR1 is SGHRS and CDR2 is YFSETQ. The chain's CDR3 is CASSLGDSANYGYTF. The CDR3 region has the DNA TGCGCCAGCAGCTTGGGGGACAGCGCAAACTATGGCTACACCTTC.

As for this clone: The same CDR3 is also encoded by other DNA sequences in this sample. The chain uses TRBV30 and TRBJ2-3, with 7 bases lining up with TRBD2. Germline-derived CDR1 and CDR2 are GTSNPN and SVGIG (reference sequence). V was clipped by 2 bases and J by 1 base; unmatched bases: 0. CDR3 length equals 13 residues. This CDR3 is CAWSRGGTDTQYF. The CDR3 DNA reads TGTGCCTGGAGTCGGGGGGGCACAGATACGCAGTATTTT.